This T cell receptor (beta chain) was profiled in a study of blood T cells in healthy people across ages. Study conclusions and caveats: Without sorted subsets, naive and antigen-experienced compartments could not be conclusively compared. TCR beta diversity tracked closely with naive T cell percentage.

Next came a second PCR, run for roughly 6 to 11 cycles, which used a sample-barcoded 5' primer along with a J-beta primer mix. TCRdb recomputed calls from the 5' RACE reads with MiXCR, one row per CDR3 protein. The sample includes 1.5 million to 2 million distinct CDR3 sequences, 25% to 30% of them seen just once. Each sample had at least 6.5 million PBMCs isolated. Trimming removed 5 bases from V and 1 base from J; junction bases left unmatched: 5. The CDR3 is 15 residues long. Germline loops: CDR1 KGHDR, CDR2 SFDVKD. Concerning this clonotype itself: What it binds is unknown.

This chain joins TRBV24-1 and TRBJ1-1; TRBD1 aligns across 8 bases. The material sequenced was blood. This clonotype was obtained from a woman aged 30 to 39 in good health. CDR3 DNA sequence: TGTGCCACCAGTGGTACCCAGGGGGCGAACACTGAAGCTTTCTTT. Its translation is CATSGTQGANTEAFF.